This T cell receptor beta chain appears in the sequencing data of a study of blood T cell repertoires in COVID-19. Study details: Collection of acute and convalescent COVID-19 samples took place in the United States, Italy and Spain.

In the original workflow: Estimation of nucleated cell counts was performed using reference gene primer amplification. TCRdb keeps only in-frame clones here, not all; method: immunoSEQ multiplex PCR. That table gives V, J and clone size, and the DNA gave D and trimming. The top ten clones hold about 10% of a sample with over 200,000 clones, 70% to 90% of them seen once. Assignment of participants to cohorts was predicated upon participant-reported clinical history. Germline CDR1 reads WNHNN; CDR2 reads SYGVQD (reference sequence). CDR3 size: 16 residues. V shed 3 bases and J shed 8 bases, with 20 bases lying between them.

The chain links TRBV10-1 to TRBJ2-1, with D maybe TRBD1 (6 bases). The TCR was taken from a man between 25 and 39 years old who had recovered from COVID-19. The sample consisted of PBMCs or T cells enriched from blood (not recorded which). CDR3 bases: TGCGCCAGCAGTGACCCCATCCAGGGGCGGCCTCATGAGCAGTTCTTC. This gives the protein CASSDPIQGRPHEQFF.